This section outlines one TCR beta chain sequence together with its context. Antigen: not known. CDR3 length: 15 amino acids. From germline, CDR1 is MDHEN and CDR2 SYDVKM. The ends were cut back, 4 bases at V and 3 bases at J, with 13 bases in the middle. Isolated RNA was reverse transcribed in full, so expressed TCRB transcripts were sequenced. Produced via immunoSEQ multiplex PCR; TCRdb's table is partial and in-frame only. In the table there are fewer than 300,000 clones, around 20% of which are singletons. The sample belongs to a study of beta chain features in type 1 diabetes. By way of CD45RO/CCR7/CD25/CD127/CD95/CD27, the CD4+ regulatory, stem cell-like memory, central memory and naive cells were sorted. The purity of all sorted populations exceeded 98%. Overall study results and limits: Diminished insertions and augmented deletions at VDJ junctions characterized type 1 diabetes patients. For Type 1 diabetes patients, all four CD4+ subsets carried TCRB CDR3s that were moderately but significantly shorter. Naive, central memory and Treg TCRB repertoires appeared more alike in patients than in healthy donors.

This sequence was found in a woman aged 40 to 49 with type 1 diabetes. The specimen sequenced was naive CD4+ T cells from blood. The V and J genes are TRBV28 and TRBJ2-1, with D unresolved. CDR3 nucleotides: TGTGCCAGCAGTTCGTCCGTGTCCTTCTACAATGAGCAGTTCTTC. Its translation: CASSSSVSFYNEQFF.